Listed here are 24 T cell receptor beta chains from one sample, sequenced in a study of T cell responses to AZD1222 COVID-19 vaccine. Data came from immunoSEQ multiplex PCR; TCRdb stores just in-frame clones and leaves some out. The sample includes 150,000 or so clones, around 89% of them seen just once. The sample was peripheral blood, taken on day 0 of AZD1222 vaccination. Receptors originate from an adult in good health.

The chain recombines TRBV4-2 with TRBJ2-1; D is perhaps TRBD1 (6 bases). The V gene lost 0 bases and the J gene lost 6 bases, with 12 bases spanning the gap. This CDR3 comprises 15 residues. Germline CDR1 reads LGHNA; CDR2 reads YNFKEQ. CDR3 loop: CASSQDKAGVNEQFF. Here the CDR3 DNA reads TGTGCCAGCAGCCAAGATAAGGCAGGGGTCAATGAGCAGTTCTTC.

The chain employs TRBV19 and TRBJ2-1, with D maybe TRBD2 (7 bases). Germline CDR1 is LNHDA and CDR2 is SQIVND (reference sequence). CDR3 length: 16 residues. Trimming stripped 3 bases from V and 6 bases from J, with 18 bases between. DNA of the CDR3: TGTGCCAGTAGTATTTTACGGGGGGCCTCTCCCAATGAGCAGTTCTTC. Translating gives CASSILRGASPNEQFF.

This chain uses TRBV7-2 with TRBJ2-2; D is possibly TRBD1 (5 bases). The CDR3 has 15 residues. V gave up 0 bases and J gave up 5 bases, with 10 bases separating them. Germline V gene lookup returns CDR1 SGHTA and CDR2 FQGNSA. The CDR3 spells CASSLAGHATGELFF. CDR3 DNA sequence: TGTGCCAGCAGCTTAGCCGGACACGCTACCGGGGAGCTGTTTTTT.

This clone appeared once. The chain couples TRBV21-1 to TRBJ2-3. TRBV21-1 is given as a pseudogene. CDR3 size: 21 residues. The CDR3 region is CASSKNDEGGRRVGSTDTQYF. CDR3 nucleotides: TGTGCCAGCAGCAAAAACGATGAGGGGGGTCGCCGGGTGGGTAGCACAGATACGCAGTATTTT.

The chain joins TRBV28 to TRBJ1-5; TRBD1 agrees at 9 bases. CDR1 MDHEN and CDR2 SYDVKM come from the germline V gene. J was trimmed by 6 bases and V by 10 bases; bases with no gene match: 10. The CDR3 has 14 residues. The CDR3 DNA reads as TGTGCCACCCGGGACAGGGAGAGGTCTCAGCCCCAGCATTTT. It encodes CATRDRERSQPQHF.

The chain is built from TRBV4-3 and TRBJ1-1, with 10 positions matching TRBD1. The V gene's germline CDR1 is LGHNA and CDR2 YSLEER. V shed 1 base and J 6 bases; nucleotides not matched to a gene: 11. CDR3 length equals 17 residues. The DNA of the CDR3 is TGCGCCAGCAGCCAAGGGTACCCGGGACAGGGGCGGTCTGAAGCTTTCTTT. Its protein is CASSQGYPGQGRSEAFF.

The chain's CDR3 is CASSMRDRGPFTF. The CDR3 region has the DNA TGTGCCAGCAGCATGAGGGACAGGGGGCCGTTCACCTTC. The chain joins TRBV12-3 or TRBV12-4 to TRBJ1-2; 12 bases agree with TRBD1. The CDR3 covers 13 residues. V lost 6 bases and J lost 13; bases outside the gene matches: 9.

This chain connects TRBV11-2 to TRBJ1-1; D perhaps matches TRBD1 (5 bases). V was trimmed by 5 bases and J by 0 bases, leaving 22 bases between them. CDR1 and CDR2 (germline): SGHAT, FQNNGV. This CDR3 has 18 residues. The CDR3 DNA reads TGTGCCAGCAGCACCCCCTTGACAGCCCCACTCCTGAACACTGAAGCTTTCTTT. Protein: CASSTPLTAPLLNTEAFF. The full variable domain, in which reference TRBV11-2 and TRBJ1-1 provide the parts outside the CDR3, is EAGVAQSPRYKIIEKRQSVAFWCNPISGHATLYWYQQILGQGPKLLIQFQNNGVVDDSQLPKDRFSAERLKGVDSTLKIQPAKLEDSAVYLCASSTPLTAPLLNTEAFFGQGTRLTVV.

V gene TRBV4-3 combines with J gene TRBJ1-5, with a possible D match to TRBD1 (6 bases). The CDR3 extends over 15 amino acids. Between the trimmed V and J ends, which lost 0 bases and 5 bases, there was a span of 11 bases. Germline V gene data show CDR1 as LGHNA and CDR2 as YSLEER. The CDR3 bases are TGCGCCAGCAGCCAAGATGGGGGGGGCGATCAGCCCCAGCATTTT. Encoded protein: CASSQDGGGDQPQHF.

V and J are TRBV5-4 and TRBJ2-1, with TRBD1 identical over 8 bases. The CDR3 totals 15 residues. The J segment lost 5 bases and the V segment lost 4 bases, leaving 8 bases of the junction unmatched. The V gene's germline CDR1 is SGHNT and CDR2 YYREEE (reference sequence). DNA of the CDR3: TGTGCCAGCAGCAGGACAGGGTCTCCTAACAATGAGCAGTTCTTC. As protein: CASSRTGSPNNEQFF. Full variable domain (rest looked up from reference TRBV5-4 and TRBJ2-1): ETGVTQSPTHLIKTRGQQVTLRCSSQSGHNTVSWYQQALGQGPQFIFQYYREEENGRGNFPPRFSGLQFPNYSSELNVNALELDDSALYLCASSRTGSPNNEQFFGPGTRLTVL.

V gene TRBV9 combines with J gene TRBJ2-3; 12 bases are a match to TRBD2. With 4 bases clipped from V and 2 bases from J, the junction kept 5 bases outside the gene matches. The CDR3 is 16 amino acids. Germline V gene lookup returns CDR1 SGDLS and CDR2 YYNGEE. Here the CDR3 DNA reads TGTGCCAGCAGCTTGACTAGCGGGGGCCCCACAGATACGCAGTATTTT. Translating it yields CASSLTSGGPTDTQYF.

This rearrangement joins TRBV3-1 (or the pseudogene TRBV3-2) to TRBJ1-1; 8 bases fit TRBD1. V lost 5 bases, J lost 9 bases, and 5 bases stayed unmatched. The germline gives CDR1 LGHDT, CDR2 YNNKEL (reference sequence). The CDR3 runs 12 residues. This chain's CDR3 is CASSNGQGKAFF. Here the CDR3 DNA reads TGTGCCAGCAGCAACGGACAGGGAAAAGCTTTCTTT.

This chain connects TRBV24-1 to TRBJ2-1; 8 bases fit TRBD2. Germline V gene lookup returns CDR1 KGHDR and CDR2 SFDVKD. The CDR3 runs 16 residues. With 6 bases clipped from V and 2 bases from J, the junction kept 8 bases outside the gene matches. The CDR3 spells CATSSGGGTPYNEQFF. DNA of the CDR3: TGTGCCACCAGTAGCGGGGGAGGGACGCCCTACAATGAGCAGTTCTTC.

The genes are TRBV7-9 and TRBJ2-3, with 8 bases that match TRBD2. This CDR3 spans 18 amino acids. Germline-derived CDR1 and CDR2 are SEHNR and FQNEAQ (reference sequence). V lost 4 bases to trimming and J lost 1 base; unmatched junction nucleotides: 13. Written as DNA, the CDR3 is TGTGCCAGCAGCTATTGGATAGCGGGGCGGATCCGCACAGATACGCAGTATTTT. Protein product: CASSYWIAGRIRTDTQYF.

J is TRBJ2-2 and V is TRBV18; unclear D gene. The CDR3 has 17 residues. Germline CDR1 is KGHSH and CDR2 is LQKENI. V lost 3 bases and J lost 0, with 14 bases in between. The CDR3, as DNA: TGTGCCAGCTCACCGATACCGGACGGCTCGAACACCGGGGAGCTGTTTTTT. Protein product: CASSPIPDGSNTGELFF.

The chain recombines TRBV4-3 with TRBJ2-2; 7 nucleotides agree with TRBD2. This CDR3 is built from 18 residues. In germline, CDR1 is LGHNA, CDR2 YSLEER. J gave up 3 bases and V 0 bases, and 10 bases lay outside the gene matches. CDR3 loop: CASSQDRPSGEYTGELFF. The CDR3 DNA reads as TGCGCCAGCAGCCAAGATCGGCCTAGCGGAGAGTACACCGGGGAGCTGTTTTTT.

The chain carries TRBV19 and TRBJ1-2, with D perhaps matching TRBD1 (6 bases). The CDR3 loop spans 17 amino acids. V dropped 10 bases and J dropped 4 bases, with 28 bases sitting between them. Germline loops: CDR1 LNHDA, CDR2 SQIVND (reference sequence). CDR3 nucleotides: TGTGCCACCCTCCCCAGAGGGGTCGTCGCAGGGGTCTATGGCTACACCTTC. Protein sequence: CATLPRGVVAGVYGYTF.

The CDR3 DNA reads as TGCGCCAGCAGCCAAAGATACAGGGCACGGTACCCAGAGACCCAGTACTTC. It encodes CASSQRYRARYPETQYF. The genes are TRBV4-3 and TRBJ2-5; a possible D gene is TRBD1 (6 bases). V shed 2 bases and J shed 4 bases, with 20 bases lying between them. The CDR3 consists of 17 residues. Germline V gene sequence: CDR1 LGHNA, CDR2 YSLEER.

V gene TRBV2 combines with J gene TRBJ2-1, with TRBD2 matching over 12 bases. The CDR3 is made up of 17 amino acids. The J segment lost 8 bases and the V segment lost 6 bases, leaving 14 bases of the junction unmatched. The germline CDR1 and CDR2 sequences are SNHLY and FYNNEI. CDR3 nucleotide sequence: TGTGCCAGCAGAGACGAAGGACTAGCGGGGCCTTGGGATGAGCAGTTCTTC. Its protein product is CASRDEGLAGPWDEQFF.

The V gene is TRBV5-5, the J gene TRBJ1-1, with 8 nucleotides matching TRBD1. Trimming at V came to 5 bases and at J to 4 bases, leaving 7 bases not matched to a gene. The CDR3 length is 14 residues. Germline V gene sequence: CDR1 SGHKS, CDR2 YYEKEE (reference sequence). CDR3 amino acids: CASRPTGAVTEAFF. As DNA, the CDR3 is TGTGCCAGCAGACCGACAGGGGCCGTCACTGAAGCTTTCTTT.

V gene TRBV30 combines with J gene TRBJ1-1; the match to TRBD1 covers 10 bases. The V and J ends lost 4 bases and 10 bases, in that order; junction bases with no gene match: 6. This CDR3 spans 12 amino acids. Per germline, CDR1 GTSNPN and CDR2 SVGIG (reference sequence). CDR3 in DNA: TGTGCCTGGACCGACAGGGGGCTTCGAGCTTTCTTT. Amino acids: CAWTDRGLRAFF.

The gene calls are TRBV7-2 and TRBJ1-3; a weak D match, TRBD1 (5 bases). The CDR3 is 15 amino acids. The V gene's germline CDR1 is SGHTA and CDR2 FQGNSA. V shed 0 bases and J shed 2 bases, with 8 bases lying between them. CDR3 sequence: CASSLAGGTGNTIYF. Written as DNA, the CDR3 is TGTGCCAGCAGCTTAGCGGGGGGGACTGGAAACACCATATATTTT.

This rearrangement joins TRBV4-3 to TRBJ1-2, with 7 nucleotides matching TRBD1. CDR1 and CDR2 (germline): LGHNA, YSLEER. The CDR3 totals 15 residues. J was trimmed by 8 bases and V by 0 bases; bases with no gene match: 9. CDR3 protein: CASSQDQGGMGGYTF. For the CDR3, the DNA is TGCGCCAGCAGCCAAGATCAGGGGGGAATGGGCGGCTACACCTTC.

The chain combines TRBV18 with TRBJ2-7; D assignment may be TRBD1 or TRBD2 (8 bases each). CDR1 is KGHSH and CDR2 is LQKENI in the germline V gene. CDR3 length: 14 amino acids. Trimming shortened V by 6 bases and J by 2 bases, and 14 bases separated the two germline ends. CDR3 bases: TGTGCCAGCTCCGGGGGGGACAGGCCCTACGAGCAGTACTTC. Amino acid sequence: CASSGGDRPYEQYF.